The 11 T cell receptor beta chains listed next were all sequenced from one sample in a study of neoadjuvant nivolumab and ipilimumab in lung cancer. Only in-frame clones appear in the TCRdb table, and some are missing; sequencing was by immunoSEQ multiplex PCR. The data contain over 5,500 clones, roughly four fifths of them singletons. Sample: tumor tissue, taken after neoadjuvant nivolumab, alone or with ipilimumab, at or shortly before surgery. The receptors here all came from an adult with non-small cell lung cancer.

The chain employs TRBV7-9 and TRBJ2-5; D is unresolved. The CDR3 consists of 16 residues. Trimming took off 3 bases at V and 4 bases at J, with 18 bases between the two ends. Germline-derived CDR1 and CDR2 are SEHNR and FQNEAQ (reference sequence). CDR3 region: CASSFTVLVGSETQYF. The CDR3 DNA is TGTGCCAGCAGCTTTACTGTCCTAGTAGGATCAGAGACCCAGTACTTC.

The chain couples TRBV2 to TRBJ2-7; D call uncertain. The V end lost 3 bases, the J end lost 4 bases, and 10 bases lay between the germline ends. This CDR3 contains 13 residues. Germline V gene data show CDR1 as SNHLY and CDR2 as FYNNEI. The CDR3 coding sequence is TGTGCCAGCAGTGATGTTGGGGATTACGAGCAGTACTTC. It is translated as CASSDVGDYEQYF.

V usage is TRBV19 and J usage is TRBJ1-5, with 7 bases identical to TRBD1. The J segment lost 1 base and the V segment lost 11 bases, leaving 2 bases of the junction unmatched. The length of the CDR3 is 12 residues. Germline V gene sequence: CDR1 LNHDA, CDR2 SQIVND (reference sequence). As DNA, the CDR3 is TGTGCCTCCAGGGGGAGCAATCAGCCCCAGCATTTT. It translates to CASRGSNQPQHF.

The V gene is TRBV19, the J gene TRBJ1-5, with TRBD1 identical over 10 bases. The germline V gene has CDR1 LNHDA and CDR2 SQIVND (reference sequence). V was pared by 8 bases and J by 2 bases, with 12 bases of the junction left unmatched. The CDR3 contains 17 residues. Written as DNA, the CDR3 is TGTGCCAGTTCGACGCGTGCCGGGACAGGGGGCAATCAGCCCCAGCATTTT. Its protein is CASSTRAGTGGNQPQHF.

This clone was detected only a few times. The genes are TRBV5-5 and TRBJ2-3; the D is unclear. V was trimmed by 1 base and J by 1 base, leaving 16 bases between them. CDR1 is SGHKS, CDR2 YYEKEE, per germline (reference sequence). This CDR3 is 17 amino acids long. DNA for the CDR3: TGTGCCAGCAGCTTGCCGGCGACGCAAATCCGCACAGATACGCAGTATTTT. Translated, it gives CASSLPATQIRTDTQYF.

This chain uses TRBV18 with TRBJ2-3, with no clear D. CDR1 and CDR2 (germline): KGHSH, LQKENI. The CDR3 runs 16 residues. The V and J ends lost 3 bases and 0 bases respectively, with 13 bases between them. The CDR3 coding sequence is TGTGCCAGCTCACCGGTGGGCGGTTCTAGCACAGATACGCAGTATTTT. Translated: CASSPVGGSSTDTQYF.

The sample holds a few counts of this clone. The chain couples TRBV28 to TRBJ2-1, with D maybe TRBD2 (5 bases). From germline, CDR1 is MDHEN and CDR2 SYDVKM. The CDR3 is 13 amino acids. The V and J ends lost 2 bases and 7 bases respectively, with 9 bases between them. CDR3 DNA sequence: TGTGCCAGCAGTTTAGAGCCGGGGAATGAGCAGTTCTTC. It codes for CASSLEPGNEQFF.

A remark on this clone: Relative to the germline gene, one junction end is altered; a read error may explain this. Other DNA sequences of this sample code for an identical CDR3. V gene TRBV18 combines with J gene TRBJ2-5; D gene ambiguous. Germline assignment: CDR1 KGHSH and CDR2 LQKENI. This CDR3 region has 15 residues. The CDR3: CASSPLVGREETQYF. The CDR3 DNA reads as TGTGCCAGCTCACCACTAGTTGGTAGGGAAGAGACCCAATACTTC.

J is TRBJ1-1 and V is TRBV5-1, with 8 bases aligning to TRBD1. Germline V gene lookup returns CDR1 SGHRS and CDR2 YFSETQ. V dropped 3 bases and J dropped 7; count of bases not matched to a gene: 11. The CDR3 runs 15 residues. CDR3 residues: CASSYGQGKVFEAFF. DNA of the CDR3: TGCGCCAGCAGCTACGGACAGGGCAAAGTGTTTGAAGCTTTCTTT.

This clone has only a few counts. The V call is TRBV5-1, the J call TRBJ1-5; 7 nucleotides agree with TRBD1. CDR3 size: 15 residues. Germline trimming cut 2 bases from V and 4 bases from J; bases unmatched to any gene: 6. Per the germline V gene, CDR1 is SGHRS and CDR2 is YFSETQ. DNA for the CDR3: TGCGCCAGCAGCTTAAGTCCAGGGGGAAATCAGCCCCAGCATTTT. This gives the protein CASSLSPGGNQPQHF.

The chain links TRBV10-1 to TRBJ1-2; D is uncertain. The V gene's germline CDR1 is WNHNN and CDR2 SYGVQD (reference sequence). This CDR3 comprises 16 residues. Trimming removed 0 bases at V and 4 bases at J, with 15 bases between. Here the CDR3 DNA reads TGCGCCAGCAGTGAGTCGAAGGATCCCGGGAGCTATGGCTACACCTTC. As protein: CASSESKDPGSYGYTF.